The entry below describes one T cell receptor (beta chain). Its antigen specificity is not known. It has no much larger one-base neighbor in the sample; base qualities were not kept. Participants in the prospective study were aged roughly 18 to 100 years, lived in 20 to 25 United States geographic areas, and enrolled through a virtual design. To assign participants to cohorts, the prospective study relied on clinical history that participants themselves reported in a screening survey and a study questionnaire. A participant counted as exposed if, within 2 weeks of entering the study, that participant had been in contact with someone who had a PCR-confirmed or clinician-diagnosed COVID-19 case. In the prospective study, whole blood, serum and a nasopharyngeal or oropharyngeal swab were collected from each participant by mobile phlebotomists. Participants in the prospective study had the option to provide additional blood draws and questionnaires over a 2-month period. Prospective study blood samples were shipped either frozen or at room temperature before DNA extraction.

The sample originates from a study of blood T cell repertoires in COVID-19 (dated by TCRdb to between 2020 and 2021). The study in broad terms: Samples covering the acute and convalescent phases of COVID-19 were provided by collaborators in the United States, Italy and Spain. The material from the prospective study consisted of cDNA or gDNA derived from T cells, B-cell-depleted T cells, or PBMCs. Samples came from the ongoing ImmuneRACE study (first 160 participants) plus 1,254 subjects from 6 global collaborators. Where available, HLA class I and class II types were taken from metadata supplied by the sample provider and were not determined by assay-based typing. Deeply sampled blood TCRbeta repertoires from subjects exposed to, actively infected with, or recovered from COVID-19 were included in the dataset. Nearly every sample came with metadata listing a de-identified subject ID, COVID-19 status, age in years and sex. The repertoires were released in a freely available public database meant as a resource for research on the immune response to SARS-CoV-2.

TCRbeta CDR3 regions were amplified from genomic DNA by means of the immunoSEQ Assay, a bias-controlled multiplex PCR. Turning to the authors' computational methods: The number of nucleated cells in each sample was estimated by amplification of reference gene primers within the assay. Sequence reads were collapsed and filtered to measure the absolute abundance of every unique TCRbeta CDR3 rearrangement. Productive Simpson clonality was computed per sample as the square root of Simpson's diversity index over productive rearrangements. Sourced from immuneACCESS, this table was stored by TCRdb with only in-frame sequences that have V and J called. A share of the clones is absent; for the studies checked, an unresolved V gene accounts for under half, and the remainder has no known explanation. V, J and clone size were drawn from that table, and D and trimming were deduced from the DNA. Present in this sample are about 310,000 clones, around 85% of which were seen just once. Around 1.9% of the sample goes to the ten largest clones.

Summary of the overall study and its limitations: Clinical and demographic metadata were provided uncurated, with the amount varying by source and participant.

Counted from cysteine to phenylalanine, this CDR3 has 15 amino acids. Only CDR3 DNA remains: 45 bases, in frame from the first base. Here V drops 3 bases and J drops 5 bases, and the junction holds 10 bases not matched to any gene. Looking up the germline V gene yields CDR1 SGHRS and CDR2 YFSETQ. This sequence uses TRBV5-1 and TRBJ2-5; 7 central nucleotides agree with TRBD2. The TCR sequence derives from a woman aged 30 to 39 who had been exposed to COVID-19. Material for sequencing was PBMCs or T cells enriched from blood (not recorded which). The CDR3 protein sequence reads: CASSSSGLGRETQYF. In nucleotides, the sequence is TGCGCCAGCAGCTCGTCAGGACTAGGACGGGAGACCCAGTACTTC.